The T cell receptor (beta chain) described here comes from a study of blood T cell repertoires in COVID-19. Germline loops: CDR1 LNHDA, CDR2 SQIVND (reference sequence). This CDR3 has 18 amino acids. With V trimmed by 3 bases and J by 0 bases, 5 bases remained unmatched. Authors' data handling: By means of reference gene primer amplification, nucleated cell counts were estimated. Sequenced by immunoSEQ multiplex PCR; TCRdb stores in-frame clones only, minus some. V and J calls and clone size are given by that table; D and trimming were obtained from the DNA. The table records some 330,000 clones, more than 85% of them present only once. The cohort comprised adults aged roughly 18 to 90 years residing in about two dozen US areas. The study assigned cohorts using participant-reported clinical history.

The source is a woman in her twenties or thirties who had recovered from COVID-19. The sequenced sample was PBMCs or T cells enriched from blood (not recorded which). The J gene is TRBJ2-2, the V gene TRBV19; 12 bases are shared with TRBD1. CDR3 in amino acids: CASSIWGQGAANTGELFF. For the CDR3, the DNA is TGTGCCAGTAGTATTTGGGGACAGGGGGCAGCGAACACCGGGGAGCTGTTTTTT. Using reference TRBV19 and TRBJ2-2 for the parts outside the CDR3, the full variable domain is DGGITQSPKYLFRKEGQNVTLSCEQNLNHDAMYWYRQDPGQGLRLIYYSQIVNDFQKGDIAEGYSVSREKKESFPLTVTSAQKNPTAFYLCASSIWGQGAANTGELFFGEGSRLTVL.